This TCR beta chain originates from a study of blood T cell repertoires in COVID-19. For the study at large: Acute-phase and convalescent COVID-19 samples originated in the United States, Italy and Spain. In each case, the material was cDNA or gDNA derived from T cells, B-cell-depleted T cells, or PBMCs.

The trim removed 2 bases at V and 0 bases at J, leaving 5 bases unmatched. The CDR3 extends over 16 amino acids. Germline V gene sequence: CDR1 MNHEY, CDR2 SVGEGT. How the authors handled the data: Estimation of nucleated cell counts was performed using reference gene primer amplification. TCRdb's copy holds only in-frame clones and misses some; the assay was immunoSEQ multiplex PCR. V, J and clone size were drawn from that table, and D and trimming were deduced from the DNA. The profile shows about 140,000 clones, just over 85% of them singletons. The chain uses TRBV6-2 or TRBV6-3 and TRBJ2-3, with 7 bases identical to TRBD1. Material for sequencing was peripheral blood. The sequence was collected from a woman in her fifties or sixties with acute or convalescent COVID-19. The CDR3 spells CASSYRDRVSTDTQYF. The CDR3 DNA is TGTGCCAGCAGTTACCGGGACAGAGTTAGCACAGATACGCAGTATTTT.